Listed below are T cell receptor beta chains from one sample, sequenced in a study of blood T cell repertoires in COVID-19. Assay used: immunoSEQ multiplex PCR; TCRdb lists only in-frame clones, some missing. This sample has 160,000 or so clones, with 84% found just once. The sequenced material came from PBMCs or T cells enriched from blood (not recorded which). These receptors all come from a man aged 50 or older who had recovered from COVID-19. The CDR3 runs from the conserved cysteine through the conserved F or W. The D gene is left open where the match is weak. Clone size is not always given. Where it is, it says once, few, many or a class for expanded clones.

D: NA
J: TRBJ2-7
V: TRBV11-1
size: NA
DNA: TGTGCCAGCAGCTTAGCGCCAGGGCTGAATTTCTACGAGCAGTACTTC
CDR3: CASSLAPGLNFYEQYF

D: NA
J: TRBJ1-1
V: TRBV6-5
size: NA
DNA: TGTGCCAGCAGTCTCGGGGGGGCAGGCACTGAAGCTTTCTTT
CDR3: CASSLGGAGTEAFF

D: NA
J: TRBJ2-7
V: TRBV5-8
size: NA
DNA: TGTGCCACCAGGGTGGCAAGCTCCTACGAGCAGTACTTC
CDR3: CATRVASSYEQYF

D: NA
J: TRBJ1-5
V: TRBV18
size: NA
DNA: TGTGCCAGCTCACCCACCAGAAATCAGCCCCAGCATTTT
CDR3: CASSPTRNQPQHF

D: NA
J: TRBJ1-2
V: TRBV5-4
size: few
DNA: TGTGCCAGCAGTCAGGGAGGTTCCTCTACTAACTATGGCTACACCTTC
CDR3: CASSQGGSSTNYGYTF

D: TRBD1
J: TRBJ2-7
V: TRBV3-1/TRBV3-2
size: NA
DNA: TGTGCCAGCAGCCATCGCACAGGGGCCACCTACGAGCAGTACTTC
CDR3: CASSHRTGATYEQYF

D: TRBD1
J: TRBJ1-1
V: TRBV3-1/TRBV3-2
size: once
DNA: TGTGCCAGCAGCCAGCGGGACAGGGGAAACACTGAAGCTTTCTTT
CDR3: CASSQRDRGNTEAFF

D: NA
J: TRBJ2-1
V: TRBV20-1
size: NA
DNA: TGCAGTGCTAGTAGAGGGGCGGGGGCCAATGAGCAGTTCTTC
CDR3: CSASRGAGANEQFF

D: TRBD1
J: TRBJ1-4
V: TRBV7-9
size: NA
DNA: TGTGCCAGCAGCTTAGCTGGGACAGGGGGAGGTAATGAAAAACTGTTTTTT
CDR3: CASSLAGTGGGNEKLFF

D: TRBD2
J: TRBJ2-3
V: TRBV9
size: NA
DNA: TGTGCCAGCAGGACTAGCGGGGCAGATACGCAGTATTTT
CDR3: CASRTSGADTQYF

D: TRBD1
J: TRBJ1-4
V: TRBV28
size: NA
DNA: TGTGCCAGCAGTCTCAACAGGGGGCGGGATGAAAAACTGTTTTTT
CDR3: CASSLNRGRDEKLFF

D: TRBD1
J: TRBJ1-1
V: TRBV5-1
size: NA
DNA: TGCGCCAGCAGCTCAAGGACAGGGGGCGCTTTGCCCCTGGGTACTGAAGCTTTCTTT
CDR3: CASSSRTGGALPLGTEAFF

D: TRBD2
J: TRBJ2-7
V: TRBV4-2
size: once
DNA: TGTGCCAGCAGCCAAGGGGTCTCGGCTAGCGGGGGTCCTTACTACGAGCAGTACTTC
CDR3: CASSQGVSASGGPYYEQYF

D: NA
J: TRBJ1-2
V: TRBV5-1
size: NA
DNA: TGCGCCAGCAGCATAGGACACGATAACTATGGCTACACCTTC
CDR3: CASSIGHDNYGYTF

D: TRBD1
J: TRBJ2-7
V: TRBV11-2
size: NA
DNA: TGTGCCAGCAGCTTAGTGGGGACAGGGTCCACGTTTTACTACGAGCAGTACTTC
CDR3: CASSLVGTGSTFYYEQYF

D: NA
J: TRBJ1-5
V: TRBV30
size: NA
DNA: TGTGCCTGGAGTGGAGGGAATCAGCCCCAGCATTTT
CDR3: CAWSGGNQPQHF

D: NA
J: TRBJ1-6
V: TRBV13
size: once
DNA: TGTGCCAGCAGCTTTGCAGGGGCGAATTCACCCCTCCACTTT
CDR3: CASSFAGANSPLHF

D: TRBD1
J: TRBJ1-5
V: TRBV19
size: NA
DNA: TGTGCCAGTAGTATTTCGGGACAGGGCGCGACCCAGCATTTT
CDR3: CASSISGQGATQHF

D: TRBD1
J: TRBJ2-3
V: TRBV30
size: few
DNA: TGTGCCTGGAGCCCTGGGACAGGGCCACTCACAGATACGCAGTATTTT
CDR3: CAWSPGTGPLTDTQYF

D: TRBD1
J: TRBJ2-3
V: TRBV24-1
size: many
DNA: TGTGCCACCAGTGATCCCACGGACAGGGTCCCAGATACGCAGTATTTT
CDR3: CATSDPTDRVPDTQYF

D: TRBD1
J: TRBJ1-5
V: TRBV7-8
size: NA
DNA: TGTGCCAGCAGCCAGGACAGGTTAAACAATCAGCCCCAGCATTTT
CDR3: CASSQDRLNNQPQHF

D: NA
J: TRBJ2-3
V: TRBV5-1
size: NA
DNA: TGCGCCAGCAGCTTGGGGGGGCGCGACACAGATACGCAGTATTTT
CDR3: CASSLGGRDTDTQYF

D: TRBD1
J: TRBJ2-2
V: TRBV11-2
size: NA
DNA: TGTGCCAGCAGCTTAGTAGGGACAGGGGCCGGGGAGCTGTTTTTT
CDR3: CASSLVGTGAGELFF

D: NA
J: TRBJ1-1
V: TRBV5-1
size: once
DNA: TGCGCCAGCAGCTTGGCCGGCAGGCCCACTGAAGCTTTCTTT
CDR3: CASSLAGRPTEAFF

D: NA
J: TRBJ2-7
V: TRBV7-9
size: NA
DNA: TGTGCCAGCAGCTTAGTCAGGGCTGGATCCTACGAGCAGTACTTC
CDR3: CASSLVRAGSYEQYF

D: TRBD2
J: TRBJ2-3
V: TRBV6-5
size: NA
DNA: TGTGCCAGCACTTTAGCGGGAGGGCGGGATACGCAGTATTTT
CDR3: CASTLAGGRDTQYF

D: NA
J: TRBJ1-2
V: TRBV6-5
size: NA
DNA: TGTGCCACGCGGCGCAGGGGACGAAACTATGGCTACACCTTC
CDR3: CATRRRGRNYGYTF

D: NA
J: TRBJ1-1
V: TRBV3-1/TRBV3-2
size: NA
DNA: TGTGCCAGCAGGGCGACGGGAGTCTGGGACACTGAAGCTTTCTTT
CDR3: CASRATGVWDTEAFF

D: TRBD1
J: TRBJ2-6
V: TRBV2
size: NA
DNA: TGTGCCAGGACAGGGGTCGGGGCCAACGTCCTGACTTTC
CDR3: CARTGVGANVLTF

D: NA
J: TRBJ2-1
V: TRBV29-1
size: NA
DNA: TGCAGCGTTGAAGGAGAGGATAAAAGGAATGAGCAGTTCTTC
CDR3: CSVEGEDKRNEQFF

D: NA
J: TRBJ1-6
V: TRBV13
size: NA
DNA: TGTGCCAGCAGCTTCCGGGGAGTTCCCTATAATTCACCCCTCCACTTT
CDR3: CASSFRGVPYNSPLHF

D: NA
J: TRBJ1-5
V: TRBV18
size: NA
DNA: TGTGCCAGCTCACCAGAGGTGGAGAGGCCCCAGCATTTT
CDR3: CASSPEVERPQHF

D: TRBD2
J: TRBJ2-2
V: TRBV6-5
size: NA
DNA: TGTGCCAGCAGCACTAGCGGGGGGACCGGGGAGCTGTTTTTT
CDR3: CASSTSGGTGELFF

D: NA
J: TRBJ1-6
V: TRBV11-3
size: few
DNA: TGTGCCATTATACGAGAAGACAGTCCCCGGGTGGTCTATAATTCACCCCTCCACTTT
CDR3: CAIIREDSPRVVYNSPLHF

D: NA
J: TRBJ2-2
V: TRBV11-1
size: NA
DNA: TGTGCCAGCAGCTTAGCCAGGGAGGCCGGGGAGCTGTTTTTT
CDR3: CASSLAREAGELFF

D: NA
J: TRBJ1-3
V: TRBV7-9
size: few
DNA: TGTGCCAGCAGCTTAGACAGGGACGGAAACACCATATATTTT
CDR3: CASSLDRDGNTIYF

D: NA
J: TRBJ1-5
V: TRBV4-1
size: NA
DNA: TGCGCCAGCAGCCAAGGCGTACAGGGTTTGAGCAATCAGCCCCAGCATTTT
CDR3: CASSQGVQGLSNQPQHF

D: NA
J: TRBJ2-2
V: TRBV3-1/TRBV3-2
size: NA
DNA: TGTGCCAGCAGCGGTCGAGGAGGGGACGGGGAGCTGTTTTTT
CDR3: CASSGRGGDGELFF

D: NA
J: TRBJ1-6
V: TRBV6-5
size: NA
DNA: TGTGCCAGCCGAGACAGTCGGAATTCACCCCTCCACTTT
CDR3: CASRDSRNSPLHF

D: TRBD1
J: TRBJ1-2
V: TRBV6-6
size: NA
DNA: TGTGCCAGCAGAGCACAGGGGATCCATGGCTACACCTTC
CDR3: CASRAQGIHGYTF

D: TRBD1
J: TRBJ1-5
V: TRBV15
size: NA
DNA: TGTGCCACCAGCAGAGGGGACAGGGGTATTCAGCCCCAGCATTTT
CDR3: CATSRGDRGIQPQHF

D: TRBD2
J: TRBJ2-1
V: TRBV19
size: NA
DNA: TGTGCCAGCGCGGGGGGTGCACTCGATGAGCAGTTCTTC
CDR3: CASAGGALDEQFF

D: NA
J: TRBJ1-2
V: TRBV3-1/TRBV3-2
size: few
DNA: TGTGCCAGCAGCCCCGGGGATATCTATGGCTACACCTTC
CDR3: CASSPGDIYGYTF

D: NA
J: TRBJ1-1
V: TRBV12-5
size: NA
DNA: TGTGCTAGTGGCCGGGGGGGACCTGAAGCTTTCTTT
CDR3: CASGRGGPEAFF

D: TRBD1
J: TRBJ1-2
V: TRBV25-1
size: NA
DNA: TGTGCCAGCAGCGAGAACGCGGGACAGGGTTTCGGCGGCTACACCTTC
CDR3: CASSENAGQGFGGYTF

D: NA
J: TRBJ1-1
V: TRBV5-5
size: NA
DNA: TGTGCCAGCAGCTTGGCCGCGGTCCCGGGAGCTTTCTTT
CDR3: CASSLAAVPGAFF

D: NA
J: TRBJ1-1
V: TRBV7-3
size: NA
DNA: TGTGCCAGCAGCTTATCCGTAGCCACTGAAGCTTTCTTT
CDR3: CASSLSVATEAFF

D: TRBD1
J: TRBJ1-2
V: TRBV6-5
size: NA
DNA: TGTGCCAGCAGTTCAGGGACAGGGGGACTCTATGGCTACACCTTC
CDR3: CASSSGTGGLYGYTF

D: NA
J: TRBJ1-3
V: TRBV7-9
size: NA
DNA: TGTGCCAGCAGCTTAGGTTACTCCTCCGCCTCCACTACGGACACCATATATTTT
CDR3: CASSLGYSSASTTDTIYF

D: NA
J: TRBJ1-5
V: TRBV21-1
size: NA
DNA: TGTGCCAGCAGCCTCCTGGGACAGGGATGGAATCAGCCCCAGCATTTT
CDR3: CASSLLGQGWNQPQHF

D: NA
J: TRBJ2-7
V: TRBV11-2
size: NA
DNA: TGTGCCAGCAGCGGCGGGATCTACGAGCAGTACTTC
CDR3: CASSGGIYEQYF

D: NA
J: TRBJ1-1
V: TRBV6-5
size: NA
DNA: TGTGCCAGCACCTGGCAGGCGCCCAACACTGAAGCTTTCTTT
CDR3: CASTWQAPNTEAFF

D: NA
J: TRBJ1-6
V: TRBV3-1/TRBV3-2
size: NA
DNA: TGTGCCAGCAGCCCTGGACAGAATAATTCACCCCTCCACTTT
CDR3: CASSPGQNNSPLHF

D: NA
J: TRBJ2-7
V: TRBV5-1
size: once
DNA: TGCGCCAGCAGCTCAGTACGGGAGTGGTCCTACGAGCAGTACTTC
CDR3: CASSSVREWSYEQYF

D: NA
J: TRBJ1-1
V: TRBV24-1
size: NA
DNA: TGTGCCACCAGTGACCGGACATCGGCGAACACTGAAGCTTTCTTT
CDR3: CATSDRTSANTEAFF

D: NA
J: TRBJ1-1
V: TRBV3-1/TRBV3-2
size: NA
DNA: TGTGCCAGCAGCCTCACACCCCGGCGTTGGAGCACTGAAGCTTTCTTT
CDR3: CASSLTPRRWSTEAFF

D: NA
J: TRBJ1-2
V: TRBV5-1
size: NA
DNA: TGCGCCAGCAGCTTGCTGACAGTTCTTGACTATGGCTACACCTTC
CDR3: CASSLLTVLDYGYTF

D: NA
J: TRBJ1-2
V: TRBV6-5
size: once
DNA: TGTGCCAGCAGTTACGGGAAGGGAGGGGACTATGGCTACACCTTC
CDR3: CASSYGKGGDYGYTF

D: TRBD1
J: TRBJ1-1
V: TRBV7-9
size: NA
DNA: TGTGCCAGCAGCCTATCGACAGGGGCTAAGAACACTGAAGCTTTCTTT
CDR3: CASSLSTGAKNTEAFF

D: NA
J: TRBJ2-7
V: TRBV5-6
size: NA
DNA: TGTGCCAGCAGCTTGGTCGGCCAGGGGACCTACGAGCAGTACTTC
CDR3: CASSLVGQGTYEQYF